This T cell receptor (beta chain) appears in the sequencing data of a study of Ad26.COV2.S vaccination and SARS-CoV-2 variants. Across the study: As a participant in COV1001, the donor was in the Ad26.COV2.S trial arm.

Worth noting for this clone: Its antigen is unidentified.

The method was immunoSEQ multiplex PCR; TCRdb's version includes in-frame clones alone and lacks a portion of them. This table holds about 400,000 clones, about nine tenths found once. Study findings and constraints: TCR breadth and depth estimates may have understated total T cell responses.

The sample's treatment: roughly 19 received Ad26.COV2.S at low or high dose, single or two shots; five or six received placebo; per-sample allocation not given. Samples analyzed were those drawn on day 63 after the first vaccine or placebo injection. This clonotype was sampled from a person between 18 and 65 years old who received the Ad26.COV2.S COVID-19 vaccine or a placebo. The input for sequencing was peripheral blood, taken in a trial of Ad26.COV2.S vaccine versus placebo.

The CDR3 loop reads CAWDAGETQYF. CDR3 bases: TGTGCCTGGGACGCCGGAGAGACCCAGTACTTC. The chain employs TRBV30 and TRBJ2-5; D is uncertain. Trimming removed 5 bases from V and 4 bases from J, with 8 bases in between. CDR1 and CDR2 (germline): GTSNPN, SVGIG (reference sequence). The CDR3 runs 11 residues.